The 5 T cell receptor beta chains in this list originate from one sample, sequenced in a study of T cell repertoires in cytomegalovirus infection. MiXCR, applied by TCRdb to the reads, yields one record per CDR3 protein. The sample yields about 97,000 distinct CDR3 sequences, approximately 16% seen once. The sample taken for sequencing was PBMCs. The source is a human donor in good health (CMV status not recorded). Some clones in this sample may be carry-over from other donors' samples.

The gene calls are TRBV20-1 and TRBJ1-1; unclear D gene. V lost 5 bases and J lost 2, with 15 bases in between. The CDR3 totals 14 residues. From germline, CDR1 is DFQATT and CDR2 SNEGSKA (reference sequence). CDR3 sequence reads: CSAPPISGNTEAFF. The DNA for the CDR3 is TGCAGTGCTCCCCCGATATCAGGAAACACTGAAGCTTTCTTT.

The sample holds many counts of this clonotype. The genes are TRBV6-6 and TRBJ1-2; D unclear. The CDR3 has 13 amino acids. Germline V gene sequence: CDR1 MNHNY, CDR2 SVGAGI (reference sequence). The V end was cut by 0 bases, the J end by 6 bases, with 8 bases between. The CDR3: CASSYSMSDGYTF. The CDR3 DNA reads TGTGCCAGCAGTTACTCGATGTCAGATGGCTACACCTTC.

Ten or more counts support this clonotype. This rearrangement joins TRBV20-1 to TRBJ1-4; TRBD1 aligns across 8 bases. The CDR3 consists of 14 residues. V was pared by 1 base and J by 8 bases, with 6 bases of the junction left unmatched. The germline CDR1 and CDR2 sequences are DFQATT and SNEGSKA (reference sequence). CDR3 protein: CSARGGTGLEKLFF. As DNA, the CDR3 is TGCAGTGCTAGAGGGGGGACAGGCTTGGAAAAACTGTTTTTT.

This clonotype occurred many times. This rearrangement joins TRBV7-2 to TRBJ1-4; maybe TRBD1 (6 bases). The CDR3 runs 15 residues. CDR1 and CDR2 from the germline V gene are SGHTA and FQGNSA. The V end was cut by 6 bases, the J end by 5 bases, with 16 bases between. The CDR3 reads CASRLWDTKNEKLFF. Here the CDR3 DNA reads TGTGCCAGCAGACTCTGGGACACAAAAAATGAAAAACTGTTTTTT.

The chain uses TRBV11-1 and TRBJ2-3; tentative D call: TRBD2 (5 bases). CDR3 size: 13 residues. From germline, CDR1 is SGHAT and CDR2 FQDESV (reference sequence). With 3 bases removed from V and 5 bases from J, the gap between germline ends came to 9 bases. CDR3 DNA: TGTGCCAGCAGCTTGCGGACTGGAGATACGCAGTATTTT. Translation gives CASSLRTGDTQYF.